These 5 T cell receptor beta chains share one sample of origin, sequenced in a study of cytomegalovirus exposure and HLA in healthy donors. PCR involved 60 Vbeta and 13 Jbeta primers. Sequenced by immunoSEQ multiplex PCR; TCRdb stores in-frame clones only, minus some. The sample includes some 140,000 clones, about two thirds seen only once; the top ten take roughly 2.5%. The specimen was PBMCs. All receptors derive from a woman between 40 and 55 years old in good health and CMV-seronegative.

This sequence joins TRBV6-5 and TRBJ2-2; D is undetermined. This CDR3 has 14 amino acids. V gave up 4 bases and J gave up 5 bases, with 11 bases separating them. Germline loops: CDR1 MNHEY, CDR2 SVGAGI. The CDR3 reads CASSFLSGTGELFF. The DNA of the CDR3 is TGTGCCAGCAGTTTCTTGTCAGGAACCGGGGAGCTGTTTTTT.

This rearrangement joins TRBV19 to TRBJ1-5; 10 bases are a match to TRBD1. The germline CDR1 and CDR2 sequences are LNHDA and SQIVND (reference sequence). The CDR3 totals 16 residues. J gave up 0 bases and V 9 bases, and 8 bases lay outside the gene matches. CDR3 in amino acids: CASHGTGDYSNQPQHF. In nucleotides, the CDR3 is TGTGCCAGCCACGGGACAGGGGATTATAGCAATCAGCCCCAGCATTTT.

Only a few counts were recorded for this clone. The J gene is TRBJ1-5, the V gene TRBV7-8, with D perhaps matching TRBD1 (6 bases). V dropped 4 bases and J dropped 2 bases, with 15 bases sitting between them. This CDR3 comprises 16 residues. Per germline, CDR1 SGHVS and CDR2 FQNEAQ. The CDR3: CASSSDPRGRNQPQHF. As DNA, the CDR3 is TGTGCCAGCAGCTCGGACCCCAGGGGACGCAATCAGCCCCAGCATTTT.

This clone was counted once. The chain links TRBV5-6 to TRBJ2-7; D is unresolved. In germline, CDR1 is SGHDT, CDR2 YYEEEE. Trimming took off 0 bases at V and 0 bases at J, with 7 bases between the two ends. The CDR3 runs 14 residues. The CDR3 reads CASSLGPRSYEQYF. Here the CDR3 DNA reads TGTGCCAGCAGCTTGGGGCCTCGCTCCTACGAGCAGTACTTC.

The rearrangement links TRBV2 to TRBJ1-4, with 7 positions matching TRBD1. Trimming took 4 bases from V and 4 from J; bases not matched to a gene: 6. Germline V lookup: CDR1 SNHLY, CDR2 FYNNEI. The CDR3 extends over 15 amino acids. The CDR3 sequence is CASSAYRGNNEKLFF. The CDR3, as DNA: TGTGCCAGCAGTGCCTACAGGGGAAATAATGAAAAACTGTTTTTT.